One sample yielded the 6 T cell receptor beta chains listed below, sequenced in a study of shared clonotypes between healthy human individuals. Clones were read by immunoSEQ multiplex PCR, and TCRdb kept only the in-frame ones, dropping some. The data hold hundreds of thousands of clones, with about 78% observed a single time. Sequenced material: memory CD4+ T cells sorted from blood. Sample subset: CD45RA-negative fraction. These receptor sequences come from a woman aged 25 to 39 in good health.

V is TRBV7-3 and J is TRBJ1-1; 9 positions match TRBD1. Per the germline V gene, CDR1 is SGHTA and CDR2 is FQGTGA. The CDR3 length is 15 residues. V gave up 1 base and J gave up 5 bases; unmatched junction bases: 5. The CDR3 here is CASSLRGQGRTEAFF. DNA of the CDR3: TGTGCCAGCAGCTTAAGGGGACAGGGAAGGACTGAAGCTTTCTTT.

In this sample, this clone turned up a few times. This chain links TRBV5-4 with TRBJ1-4; a weak D match, TRBD1 (5 bases). The CDR3 extends over 15 amino acids. Germline loops: CDR1 SGHNT, CDR2 YYREEE (reference sequence). The germline V and J ends were trimmed by 0 bases and 7 bases, with 13 bases remaining between them. This CDR3 is CASSLGSGPGEKLFF. The CDR3 region has the DNA TGTGCCAGCAGCTTGGGATCGGGGCCCGGTGAAAAACTGTTTTTT. The whole variable domain, remainder taken from reference TRBV5-4 and TRBJ1-4, is ETGVTQSPTHLIKTRGQQVTLRCSSQSGHNTVSWYQQALGQGPQFIFQYYREEENGRGNFPPRFSGLQFPNYSSELNVNALELDDSALYLCASSLGSGPGEKLFFGSGTQLSVL.

This clone was counted many times. The same CDR3 arises from other DNA sequences in this sample as well. The rearrangement uses TRBV19 and TRBJ2-7, with 9 positions matching TRBD1. V gave up 6 bases and J gave up 7 bases; unmatched junction bases: 7. This CDR3 is built from 13 residues. The germline V gene encodes CDR1 LNHDA and CDR2 SQIVND (reference sequence). This CDR3 is CASSRQGVGEQYF. CDR3 DNA sequence: TGTGCCAGTAGCCGACAGGGGGTCGGAGAGCAGTACTTC.

This clone was seen only once. This chain links TRBV4-1 with TRBJ2-7; D unclear. The CDR3 has 15 residues. Germline CDR1 is MGHRA and CDR2 is YSYEKL. V shed 4 bases and J shed 0 bases, with 13 bases lying between them. The CDR3 loop is CASSRGRLSSYEQYF. Here the CDR3 DNA reads TGCGCCAGCAGCCGAGGACGCCTCAGCTCCTACGAGCAGTACTTC.

This clone was seen a few times. The V and J genes are TRBV28 and TRBJ1-2; possibly TRBD1 for D (5 bases). Germline CDR1 MDHEN, CDR2 SYDVKM. The CDR3 consists of 14 residues. V was clipped by 2 bases and J by 4 bases, with 11 bases between them. The CDR3 region has the DNA TGTGCCAGCAGTTTACCCGGACACCCCTATGGCTACACCTTC. Translated: CASSLPGHPYGYTF.

On this clone itself: Given a far larger clone just one base away, this is likely a sequencing read error. The genes are TRBV6-4 and TRBJ2-3; no clear D. The germline V gene encodes CDR1 MRHNA and CDR2 SNTAGT. The CDR3 has 16 amino acids. The CDR3, as DNA: TGTACCAGCAGTGATAACAGCCACTCTAGCACAGATACGCAGTATTTT. Its protein is CTSSDNSHSSTDTQYF.